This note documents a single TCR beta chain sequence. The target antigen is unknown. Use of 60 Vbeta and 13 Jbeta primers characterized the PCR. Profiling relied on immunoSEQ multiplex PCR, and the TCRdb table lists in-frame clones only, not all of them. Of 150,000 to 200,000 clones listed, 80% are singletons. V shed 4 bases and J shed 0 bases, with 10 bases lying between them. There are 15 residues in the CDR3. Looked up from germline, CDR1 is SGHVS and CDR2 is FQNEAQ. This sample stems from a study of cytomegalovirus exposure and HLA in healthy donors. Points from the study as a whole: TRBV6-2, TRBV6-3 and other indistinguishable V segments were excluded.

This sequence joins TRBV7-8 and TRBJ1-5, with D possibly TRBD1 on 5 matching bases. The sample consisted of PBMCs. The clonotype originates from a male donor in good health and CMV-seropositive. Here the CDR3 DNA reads TGTGCCAGCAGCTCGACAGAGTATAGCAATCAGCCCCAGCATTTT. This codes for CASSSTEYSNQPQHF.